This record concerns one T cell receptor (beta chain) sequence. Antigen unknown. Time point defined: newly diagnosed GD, antithyroid drugs for less than 3 months. RNA from PBMCs was the source of the TCR library. These data come from a study of regulatory T cells in long-lasting Graves disease. In the study overall: The antithyroid drugs taken by newly diagnosed Graves' patients had been used for under 3 months.

Study-wide results and caveats: TCR diversity in persistent Graves' patients was below that of newly diagnosed ones.

The CDR3 runs 14 residues. V dropped 3 bases and J dropped 4 bases, with 14 bases sitting between them. Germline lookup yields CDR1 DFQATT and CDR2 SNEGSKA (reference sequence). Both iRepertoire HTBI primers and Arm-PCR of CDR3 regions were used to build the TCR beta libraries. Each CDR3 protein is one row after TCRdb ran MiXCR on the multiplex PCR reads. The profile shows 350,000 to 550,000 distinct CDR3 sequences, around 15% of them singletons. This sample also appeared in a second study, on T cells in Graves' hyperthyroidism and ophthalmopathy.

The chain joins TRBV20-1 to TRBJ2-3; D call uncertain. Sample: peripheral blood mononuclear cells (PBMCs), taken at new diagnosis, from a patient treated with antithyroid drugs. This TCR was sampled from a woman younger than 30 with Graves disease. Written as DNA, the CDR3 is TGCAGTGCTAGTGGTCCCGCAGTAGCAGATACGCAGTATTTT. Translation: CSASGPAVADTQYF.